What follows describes a single T cell receptor (beta chain). This specimen comes from a study of shared clonotypes between healthy human individuals. Repertoires were generated with immunoSEQ multiplex PCR, while TCRdb's copy carries only in-frame clones and drops some. Here the sample spans roughly 2.2 million clones, around 92% being singletons. Trimming at V came to 6 bases and at J to 5 bases, leaving 3 bases not matched to a gene. The CDR3 is made up of 13 amino acids. Germline V lookup: CDR1 SGHAT, CDR2 FQNNGV. This chain uses TRBV11-2 with TRBJ1-5, with 8 bases matching TRBD1. Material for sequencing was naive CD4+ T cells from PBMCs. Subset here: CD45RA+ positively selected. The receptor was derived from a man younger than 35 in good health. Some clones in this sample may be carry-over from other donors' samples. Here the CDR3 DNA reads TGTGCCAGCAGTGGACAGGGAGATCAGCCCCAGCATTTT. Translating it yields CASSGQGDQPQHF.